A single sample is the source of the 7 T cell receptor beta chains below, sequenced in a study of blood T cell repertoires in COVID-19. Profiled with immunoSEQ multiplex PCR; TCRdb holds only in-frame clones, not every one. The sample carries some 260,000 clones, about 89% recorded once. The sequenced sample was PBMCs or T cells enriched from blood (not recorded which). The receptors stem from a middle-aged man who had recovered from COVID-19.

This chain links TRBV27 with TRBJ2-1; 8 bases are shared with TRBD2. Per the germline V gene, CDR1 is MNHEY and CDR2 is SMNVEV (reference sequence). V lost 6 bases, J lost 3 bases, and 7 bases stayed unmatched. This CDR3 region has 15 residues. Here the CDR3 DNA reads TGTGCCAGCAGCCTTTTAACTAGCGGCTACAATGAGCAGTTCTTC. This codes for CASSLLTSGYNEQFF.

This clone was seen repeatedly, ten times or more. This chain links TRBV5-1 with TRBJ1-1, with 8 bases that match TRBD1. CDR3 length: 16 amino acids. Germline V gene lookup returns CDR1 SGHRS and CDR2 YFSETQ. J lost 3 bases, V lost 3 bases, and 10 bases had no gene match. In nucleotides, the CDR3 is TGCGCCAGCAGCTACTACCCAGGGGGCGCGGACACTGAAGCTTTCTTT. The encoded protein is CASSYYPGGADTEAFF.

CDR3 nucleotide sequence: TGTGCCAGCTCACCACCTGGGGGACACTCCTACAATGAGCAGTTCTTC. It codes for CASSPPGGHSYNEQFF. The chain combines TRBV18 with TRBJ2-1; D possibly corresponds to TRBD1 (6 bases). Germline lookup yields CDR1 KGHSH and CDR2 LQKENI. CDR3 length: 16 amino acids. V shed 0 bases and J shed 0 bases, with 9 bases lying between them. The variable domain in full, completed from reference TRBV18 and TRBJ2-1, reads NAGVMQNPRHLVRRRGQEARLRCSPMKGHSHVYWYRQLPEEGLKFMVYLQKENIIDESGMPKERFSAEFPKEGPSILRIQQVVRGDSAAYFCASSPPGGHSYNEQFFGPGTRLTVL.

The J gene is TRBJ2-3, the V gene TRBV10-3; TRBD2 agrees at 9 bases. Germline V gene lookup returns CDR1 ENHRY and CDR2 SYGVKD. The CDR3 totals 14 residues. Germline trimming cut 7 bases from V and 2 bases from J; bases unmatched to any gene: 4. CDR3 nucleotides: TGTGCCATCAAGGAGGGACTAGCCACAGATACGCAGTATTTT. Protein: CAIKEGLATDTQYF.

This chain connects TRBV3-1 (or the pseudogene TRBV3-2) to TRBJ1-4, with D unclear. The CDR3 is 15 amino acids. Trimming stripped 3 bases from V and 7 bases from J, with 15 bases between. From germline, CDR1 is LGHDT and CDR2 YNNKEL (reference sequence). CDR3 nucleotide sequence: TGTGCCAGCAGCCACCTGGGAGGCGGCCTTGAAAAACTGTTTTTT. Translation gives CASSHLGGGLEKLFF.

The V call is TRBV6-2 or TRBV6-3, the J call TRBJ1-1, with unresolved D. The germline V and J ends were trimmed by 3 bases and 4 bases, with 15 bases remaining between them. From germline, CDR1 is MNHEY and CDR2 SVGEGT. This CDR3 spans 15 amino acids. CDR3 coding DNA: TGTGCCAGCAGTTATCCCCCCGAGGGCGGCACTGAAGCTTTCTTT. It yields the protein CASSYPPEGGTEAFF.

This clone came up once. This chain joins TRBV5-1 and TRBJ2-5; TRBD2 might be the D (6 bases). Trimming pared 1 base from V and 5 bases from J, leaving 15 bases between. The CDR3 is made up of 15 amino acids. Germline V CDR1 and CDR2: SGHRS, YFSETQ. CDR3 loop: CASSLIIGSQETQYF. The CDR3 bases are TGCGCCAGCAGCTTGATTATCGGGAGCCAGGAGACCCAGTACTTC.